This TCR beta chain was recovered during a study of T cells after yellow fever vaccination. Study results and caveats: Reappearance after the booster was observed for most primary-vaccination clones (about 95% CD4, more than 70% CD8). The secondary response showed a weaker magnitude and a faster peak, day 5 versus 15.

This clonotype was observed many times. The antigen remains unidentified. The junction departs from germline at one end; a sequencing error may be responsible. The CDR3 extends over 15 amino acids. Germline CDR1 and CDR2: SGHAT and FQNNGV. TCR cDNA, made by 5'RACE template switching, carried an added universal primer site and UMIs. From the 5' RACE reads, TCRdb called clonotypes with MiXCR, one entry per CDR3 protein. The sample records 90,000 to 130,000 distinct CDR3 sequences, 7% to 8.5% being singletons. The sequence was obtained from a man aged 25 to 40 who received the YFV17D yellow fever vaccine. This specimen was CD8+ T cells sorted from PBMCs, taken 45 days after the yellow fever booster vaccination. This rearrangement joins TRBV11-2 to TRBJ2-7; perhaps D is TRBD1 or TRBD2 (5 bases each). The CDR3 region has the DNA TGTGCCAGCAGCTTATATGGGGGATCCTCCCACGAGCAGTACTTC. It translates to CASSLYGGSSHEQYF. The entire variable domain, with the rest obtained from reference TRBV11-2 and TRBJ2-7, is as follows: EAGVAQSPRYKIIEKRQSVAFWCNPISGHATLYWYQQILGQGPKLLIQFQNNGVVDDSQLPKDRFSAERLKGVDSTLKIQPAKLEDSAVYLCASSLYGGSSHEQYFGPGTRLTVT.